This section outlines one T cell receptor (beta chain) sequence together with its context. Its antigen remains undetermined. No much larger clone exists at a distance of one base, and base qualities are not known. TCRbeta CDR3 regions were amplified from genomic DNA by means of the immunoSEQ Assay, a bias-controlled multiplex PCR. Processing in the source paper ran as follows. The number of nucleated cells in each sample was estimated by amplification of reference gene primers within the assay. To quantify the absolute abundance of each unique TCRbeta CDR3 rearrangement, sequence reads were collapsed and filtered. For each sample, productive Simpson clonality was calculated as the square root of Simpson's diversity index across productive rearrangements. The clones in this table, taken by TCRdb from immuneACCESS, are in-frame only. Not every clone is retained; where verified, under half of the shortfall comes from an unresolved V gene, and the cause of the rest is unknown. The DNA was the basis for D and trimming; V, J and clone size are from that table. The sample table lists a few hundred thousand clones, 75% to 90% of them with a count of one. The top ten clonotypes cover 1% of the sample.

The record originates from a study of blood T cell repertoires in COVID-19 (dated by TCRdb to the early 2020s). Background for the entire study: Samples from collaborators originated in the United States, Italy and Spain and spanned both the acute and convalescent phases of COVID-19. The material from the prospective study consisted of cDNA or gDNA derived from T cells, B-cell-depleted T cells, or PBMCs. Subjects who had been exposed to COVID-19, were actively infected with it, or had recovered from it provided the deeply sampled blood TCRbeta repertoires that made up the dataset. A freely available public database, intended as a resource for researchers studying the immune response to SARS-CoV-2, is where the repertoires were released. Samples were obtained from the ongoing ImmuneRACE study (first 160 participants) and from 1,254 subjects provided by 6 global collaborators. Nearly every sample came with metadata listing a de-identified subject ID, COVID-19 status, age in years and sex. Where HLA class I and class II types were available, the types were taken from metadata supplied by the sample provider, not from assay-based typing. Summary of the overall study and its limitations: How much clinical and demographic metadata was included differed by source and by participant, and the metadata was provided uncurated.

Participants in the prospective study were enrolled through a virtual design, were aged about 18 to 100 years, and lived in 24 United States geographic areas. In the prospective study, cohorts were assigned on the basis of participant-reported clinical history obtained from a screening survey and a study questionnaire. For ImmuneRACE Cohort 3, a participant was defined as recovered based on two consecutive negative NP/OP PCR tests, clearance by a healthcare professional, or resolution of symptoms. In the prospective study, whole blood, serum and a nasopharyngeal or oropharyngeal swab were collected from each participant by mobile phlebotomists. Over an approximately two-month period, participants in the prospective study had the option of providing additional blood draws and questionnaires. Prospective study blood samples were shipped either frozen or at room temperature before DNA extraction.

The CDR3 starts with the cysteine, ends with the phenylalanine, and has 13 residues. CDR3 DNA only is kept here, 39 bases in frame from base 1. V is pared back by 0 bases and J by 2 bases, with 5 bases lying between the germline termini. CDR1 and CDR2 are read off the germline V gene as SGHRS and YFSETQ. The receptor chain draws on TRBV5-1 and TRBJ1-2; the D gene is not confidently resolved. The material sequenced was PBMCs or T cells enriched from blood (not recorded which). This sequence originates from a man aged 18 to 29 who had recovered from COVID-19. The nucleotide sequence is given as TGCGCCAGCAGCTTGGTCAGGAACTATGGCTACACCTTC. It translates to CASSLVRNYGYTF.